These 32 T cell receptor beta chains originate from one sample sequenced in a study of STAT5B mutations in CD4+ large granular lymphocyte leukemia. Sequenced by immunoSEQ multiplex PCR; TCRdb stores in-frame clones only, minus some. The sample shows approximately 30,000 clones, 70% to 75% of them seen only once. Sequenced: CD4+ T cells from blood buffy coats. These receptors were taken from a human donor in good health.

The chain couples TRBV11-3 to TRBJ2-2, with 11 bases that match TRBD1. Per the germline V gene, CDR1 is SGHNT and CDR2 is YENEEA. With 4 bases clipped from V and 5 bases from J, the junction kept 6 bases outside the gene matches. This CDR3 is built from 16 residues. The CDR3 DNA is TGTGCCAGCAGCTCGCGGACAGGGGGCAGGACCGGGGAGCTGTTTTTT. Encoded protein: CASSSRTGGRTGELFF. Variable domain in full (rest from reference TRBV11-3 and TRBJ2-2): EAGVVQSPRYKIIEKKQPVAFWCNPISGHNTLYWYLQNLGQGPELLIRYENEEAVDDSQLPKDRFSAERLKGVDSTLKIQPAELGDSAVYLCASSSRTGGRTGELFFGEGSRLTVL.

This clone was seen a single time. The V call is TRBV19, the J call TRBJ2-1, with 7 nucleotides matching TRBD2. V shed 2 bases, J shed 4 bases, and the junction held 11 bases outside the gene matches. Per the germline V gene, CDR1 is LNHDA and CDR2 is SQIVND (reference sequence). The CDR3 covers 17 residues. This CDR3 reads CASSIFAPGLPYNEQFF. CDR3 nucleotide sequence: TGTGCCAGTAGTATATTCGCCCCGGGACTACCTTACAATGAGCAGTTCTTC. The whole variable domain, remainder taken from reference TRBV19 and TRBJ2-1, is DGGITQSPKYLFRKEGQNVTLSCEQNLNHDAMYWYRQDPGQGLRLIYYSQIVNDFQKGDIAEGYSVSREKKESFPLTVTSAQKNPTAFYLCASSIFAPGLPYNEQFFGPGTRLTVL.

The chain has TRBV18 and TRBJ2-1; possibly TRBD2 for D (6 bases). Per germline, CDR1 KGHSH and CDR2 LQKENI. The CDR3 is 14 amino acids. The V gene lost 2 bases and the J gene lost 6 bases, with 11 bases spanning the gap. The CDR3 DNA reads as TGTGCCAGCTCACCAGAACTAGCCGGCAATGAGCAGTTCTTC. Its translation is CASSPELAGNEQFF.

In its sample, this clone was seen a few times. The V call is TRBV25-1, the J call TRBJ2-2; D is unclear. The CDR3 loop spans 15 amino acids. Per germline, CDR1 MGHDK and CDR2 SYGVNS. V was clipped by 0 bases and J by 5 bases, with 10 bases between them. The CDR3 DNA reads TGTGCCAGCAGTGAATATGGAAGTTCGACCGGGGAGCTGTTTTTT. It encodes CASSEYGSSTGELFF.

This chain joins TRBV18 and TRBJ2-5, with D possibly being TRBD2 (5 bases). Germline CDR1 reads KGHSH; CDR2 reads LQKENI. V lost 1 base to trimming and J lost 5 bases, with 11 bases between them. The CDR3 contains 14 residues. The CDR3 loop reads CASSPLSRGETQYF. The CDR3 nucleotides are TGTGCCAGCTCACCACTCTCCAGAGGGGAGACCCAGTACTTC.

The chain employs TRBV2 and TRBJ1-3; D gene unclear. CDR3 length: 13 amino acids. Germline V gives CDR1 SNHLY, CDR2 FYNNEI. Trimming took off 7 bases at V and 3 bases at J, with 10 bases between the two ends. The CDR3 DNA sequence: TGTGCCAGCACGAGCCTACTTGGAAACACCATATATTTT. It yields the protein CASTSLLGNTIYF.

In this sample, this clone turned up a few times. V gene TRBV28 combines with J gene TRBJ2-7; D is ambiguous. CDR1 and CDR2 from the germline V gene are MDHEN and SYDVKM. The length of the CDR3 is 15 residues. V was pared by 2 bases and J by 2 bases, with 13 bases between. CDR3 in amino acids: CASSLLGGKAYEQYF. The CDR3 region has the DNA TGTGCCAGCAGTTTACTTGGCGGTAAGGCCTACGAGCAGTACTTC.

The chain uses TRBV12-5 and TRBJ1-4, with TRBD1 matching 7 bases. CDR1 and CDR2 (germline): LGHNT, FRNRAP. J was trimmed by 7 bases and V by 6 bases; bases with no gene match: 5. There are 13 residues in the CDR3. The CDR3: CASGGQVAEKLFF. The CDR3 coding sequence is TGTGCTAGTGGCGGACAGGTTGCTGAAAAACTGTTTTTT.

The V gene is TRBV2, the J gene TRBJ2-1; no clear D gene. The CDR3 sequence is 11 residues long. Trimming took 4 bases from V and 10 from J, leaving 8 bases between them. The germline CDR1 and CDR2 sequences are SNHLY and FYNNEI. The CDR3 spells CASSVNGEQFF. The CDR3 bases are TGTGCCAGCAGTGTTAATGGCGAGCAGTTCTTC.

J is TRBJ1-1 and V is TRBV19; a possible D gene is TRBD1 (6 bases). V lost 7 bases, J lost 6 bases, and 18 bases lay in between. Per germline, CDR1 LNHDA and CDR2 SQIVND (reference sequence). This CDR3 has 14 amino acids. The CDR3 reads CASNSDRLLAEAFF. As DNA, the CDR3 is TGTGCCAGTAACTCGGACAGATTATTGGCTGAAGCTTTCTTT.

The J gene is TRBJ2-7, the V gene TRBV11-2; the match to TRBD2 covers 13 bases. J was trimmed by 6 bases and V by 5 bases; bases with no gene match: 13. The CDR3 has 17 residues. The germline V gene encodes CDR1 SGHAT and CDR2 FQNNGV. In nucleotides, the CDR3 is TGTGCCAGCAGCGGAGAAACTAGCGGGAGGGCCAGAGGCGAGCAGTACTTC. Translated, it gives CASSGETSGRARGEQYF.

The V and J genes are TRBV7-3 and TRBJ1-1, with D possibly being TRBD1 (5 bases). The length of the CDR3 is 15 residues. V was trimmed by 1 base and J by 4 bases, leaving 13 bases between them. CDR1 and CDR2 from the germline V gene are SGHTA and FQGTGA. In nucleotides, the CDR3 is TGTGCCAGCAGCTTAATAGGAGGGGAAGGCACTGAAGCTTTCTTT. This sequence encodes CASSLIGGEGTEAFF.

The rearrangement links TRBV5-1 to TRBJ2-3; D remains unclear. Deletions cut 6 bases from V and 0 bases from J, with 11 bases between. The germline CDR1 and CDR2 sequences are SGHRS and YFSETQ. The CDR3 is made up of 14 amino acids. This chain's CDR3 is CASKVDLSTDTQYF. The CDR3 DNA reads TGCGCCAGCAAAGTGGACCTTAGCACAGATACGCAGTATTTT.

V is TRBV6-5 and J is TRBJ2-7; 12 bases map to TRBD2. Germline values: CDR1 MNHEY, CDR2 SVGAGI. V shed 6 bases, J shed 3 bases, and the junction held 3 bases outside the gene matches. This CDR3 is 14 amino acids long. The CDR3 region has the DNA TGTGCCAGCAGCACTAGCGGGGGGAACTACGAGCAGTACTTC. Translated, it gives CASSTSGGNYEQYF.

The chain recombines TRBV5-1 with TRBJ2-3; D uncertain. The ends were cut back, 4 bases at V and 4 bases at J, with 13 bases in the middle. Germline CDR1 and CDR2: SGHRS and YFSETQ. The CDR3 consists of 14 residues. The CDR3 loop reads CASSPEPRSDTQYF. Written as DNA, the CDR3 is TGCGCCAGCAGCCCCGAACCTCGCTCAGATACGCAGTATTTT.

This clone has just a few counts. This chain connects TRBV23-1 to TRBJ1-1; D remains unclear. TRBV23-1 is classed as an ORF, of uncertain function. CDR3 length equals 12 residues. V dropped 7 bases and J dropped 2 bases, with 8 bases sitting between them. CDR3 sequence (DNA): TGCGCCAGCACCTTCGGTAACACTGAAGCTTTCTTT. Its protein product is CASTFGNTEAFF.

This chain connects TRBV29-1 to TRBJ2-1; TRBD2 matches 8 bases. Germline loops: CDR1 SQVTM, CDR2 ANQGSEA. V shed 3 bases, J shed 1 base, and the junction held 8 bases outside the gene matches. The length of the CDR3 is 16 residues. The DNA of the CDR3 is TGCAGCGTTGACTTAGGACTAGCTATGTCCTACAATGAGCAGTTCTTC. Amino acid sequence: CSVDLGLAMSYNEQFF.

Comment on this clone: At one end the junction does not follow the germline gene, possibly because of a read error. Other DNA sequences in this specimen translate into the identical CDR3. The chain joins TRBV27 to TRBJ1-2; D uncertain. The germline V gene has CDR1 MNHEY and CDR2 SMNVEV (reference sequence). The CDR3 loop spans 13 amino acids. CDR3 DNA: TGTGCCAGCAGTTCAACAGTTAACTATGGCTACACTTTC. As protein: CASSSTVNYGYTF.

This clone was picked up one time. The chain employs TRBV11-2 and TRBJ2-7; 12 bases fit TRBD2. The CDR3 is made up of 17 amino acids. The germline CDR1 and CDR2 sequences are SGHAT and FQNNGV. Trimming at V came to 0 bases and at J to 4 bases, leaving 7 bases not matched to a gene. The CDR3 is CASSLDLSGLAGYEQYF. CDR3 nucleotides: TGTGCCAGCAGCTTAGATCTCTCAGGACTAGCGGGGTACGAGCAGTACTTC.

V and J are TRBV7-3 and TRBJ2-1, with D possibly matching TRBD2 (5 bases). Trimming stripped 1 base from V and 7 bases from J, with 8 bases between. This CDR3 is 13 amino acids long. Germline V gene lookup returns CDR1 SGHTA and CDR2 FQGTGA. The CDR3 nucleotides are TGTGCCAGCAGCTTAAATCGGGGAAATGAGCAGTTCTTC. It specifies CASSLNRGNEQFF. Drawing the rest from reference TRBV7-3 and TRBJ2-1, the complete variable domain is GAGVSQTPSNKVTEKGKYVELRCDPISGHTALYWYRQSLGQGPEFLIYFQGTGAADDSGLPNDRFFAVRPEGSVSTLKIQRTERGDSAVYLCASSLNRGNEQFFGPGTRLTVL.

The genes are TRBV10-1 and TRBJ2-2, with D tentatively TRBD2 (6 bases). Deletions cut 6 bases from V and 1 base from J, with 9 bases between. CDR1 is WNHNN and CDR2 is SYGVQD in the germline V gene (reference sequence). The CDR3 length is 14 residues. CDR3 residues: CASRASVNTGELFF. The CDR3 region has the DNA TGCGCCAGCAGGGCTAGCGTGAACACCGGGGAGCTGTTTTTT.

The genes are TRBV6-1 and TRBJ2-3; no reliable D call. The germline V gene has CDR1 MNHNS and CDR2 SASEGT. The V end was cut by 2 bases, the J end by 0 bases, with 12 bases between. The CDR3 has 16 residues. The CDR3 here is CASSETELMSTDTQYF. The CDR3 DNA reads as TGTGCCAGCAGTGAAACGGAGCTTATGAGCACAGATACGCAGTATTTT.

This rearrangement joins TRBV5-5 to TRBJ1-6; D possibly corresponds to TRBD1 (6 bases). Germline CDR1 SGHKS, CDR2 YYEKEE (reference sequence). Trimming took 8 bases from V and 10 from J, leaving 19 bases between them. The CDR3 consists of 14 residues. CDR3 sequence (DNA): TGTGCCAGTACCAGAACGCAGGGGACCTCACCCCTCCACTTT. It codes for CASTRTQGTSPLHF.

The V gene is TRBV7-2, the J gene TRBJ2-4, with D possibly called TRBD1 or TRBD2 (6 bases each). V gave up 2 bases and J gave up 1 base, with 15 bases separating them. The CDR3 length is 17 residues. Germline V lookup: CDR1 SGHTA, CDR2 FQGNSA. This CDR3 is CASSLWGAGVAKNIQYF. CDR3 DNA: TGTGCCAGCAGCTTATGGGGGGCAGGGGTGGCCAAAAACATTCAGTACTTC.

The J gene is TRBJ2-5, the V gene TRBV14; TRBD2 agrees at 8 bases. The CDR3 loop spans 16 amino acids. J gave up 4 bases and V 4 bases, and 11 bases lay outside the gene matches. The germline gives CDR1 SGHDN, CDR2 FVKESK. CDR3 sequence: CASSLPRGGRLETQYF. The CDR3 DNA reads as TGTGCCAGCAGCCTTCCCCGGGGCGGGAGGTTAGAGACCCAGTACTTC.

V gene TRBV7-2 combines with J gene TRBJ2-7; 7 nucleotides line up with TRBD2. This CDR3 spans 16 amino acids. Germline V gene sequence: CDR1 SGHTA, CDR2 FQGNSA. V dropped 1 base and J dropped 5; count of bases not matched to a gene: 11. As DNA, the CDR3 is TGTGCCAGCAGCTTAGGGCGAGCGGGAATTGCAAACGAGCAGTACTTC. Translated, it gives CASSLGRAGIANEQYF.

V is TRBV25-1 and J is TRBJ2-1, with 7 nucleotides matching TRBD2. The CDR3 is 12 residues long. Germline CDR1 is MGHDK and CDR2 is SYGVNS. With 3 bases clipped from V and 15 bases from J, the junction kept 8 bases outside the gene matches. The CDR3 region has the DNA TGTGCCAGCAGTGAGTTGAGCGGGAATCGGTTCTTC. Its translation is CASSELSGNRFF.

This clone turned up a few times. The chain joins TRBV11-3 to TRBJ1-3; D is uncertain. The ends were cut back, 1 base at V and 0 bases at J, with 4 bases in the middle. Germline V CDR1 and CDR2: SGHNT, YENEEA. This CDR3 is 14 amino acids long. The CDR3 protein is CASSLGGSGNTIYF. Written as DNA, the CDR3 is TGTGCCAGCAGCTTAGGAGGCTCTGGAAACACCATATATTTT.

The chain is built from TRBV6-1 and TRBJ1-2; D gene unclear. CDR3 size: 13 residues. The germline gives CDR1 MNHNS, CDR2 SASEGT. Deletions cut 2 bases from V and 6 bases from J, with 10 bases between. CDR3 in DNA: TGTGCCAGCAGTGAACGCCGGGCGGATGGCTACACCTTC. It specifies CASSERRADGYTF.

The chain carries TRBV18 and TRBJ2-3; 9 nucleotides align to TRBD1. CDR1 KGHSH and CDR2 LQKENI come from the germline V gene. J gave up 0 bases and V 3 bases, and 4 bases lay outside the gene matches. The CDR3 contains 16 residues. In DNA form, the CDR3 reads TGTGCCAGCTCACCTAGGGGGACAGGGAGCACAGATACGCAGTATTTT. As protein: CASSPRGTGSTDTQYF.

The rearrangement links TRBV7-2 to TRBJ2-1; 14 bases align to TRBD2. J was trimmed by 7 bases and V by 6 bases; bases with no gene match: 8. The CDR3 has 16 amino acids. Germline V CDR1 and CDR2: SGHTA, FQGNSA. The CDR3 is CASRSGGTSGRNEQFF. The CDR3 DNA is TGTGCCAGCAGGTCGGGAGGGACTAGCGGGAGAAATGAGCAGTTCTTC.

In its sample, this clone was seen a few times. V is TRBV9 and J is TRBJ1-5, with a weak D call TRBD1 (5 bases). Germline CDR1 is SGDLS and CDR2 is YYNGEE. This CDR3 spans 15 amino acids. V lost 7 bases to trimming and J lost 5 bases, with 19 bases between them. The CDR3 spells CASGQGPGRDQPQHF. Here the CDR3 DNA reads TGTGCCAGCGGTCAGGGTCCTGGCAGGGATCAGCCCCAGCATTTT.